In this sample, the clone carrying this T cell receptor beta chain turned up a few times. Its antigen is still unknown. Germline values: CDR1 SGHNT, CDR2 YENEEA. The CDR3 loop spans 13 amino acids. V lost 2 bases and J 4 bases, leaving 8 bases between the germline ends. At the end of more than 8 days of culture, CD4+ T cells were isolated. Having tested negative for nucleocapsid antibodies, the vaccine recipients showed no prior SARS-CoV-2 infection. The protocol was immunoSEQ multiplex PCR, while the TCRdb copy is restricted to in-frame clones and leaves out a portion. This table has tens of thousands of clones, approximately 61% appearing once. This entry is derived from a study of vaccination effects on CD4 cells after COVID-19. Notes on the study in general: Few convalescent patients and no early post-infection timepoints were included in the study. Cross-reaction with common cold coronaviruses was seen in only 1 of 255 vaccine-induced clones from healthy vaccinees.

The sample was CD4+ T cells from PBMCs cultured without peptide, taken before COVID-19 vaccination. The TCR was taken from a human donor who received a COVID-19 vaccine. V usage is TRBV11-3 and J usage is TRBJ2-5, with D uncertain. This CDR3 is CASSLNLRETQYF. Written as DNA, the CDR3 is TGTGCCAGCAGCTTAAACTTGAGAGAGACCCAGTACTTC.